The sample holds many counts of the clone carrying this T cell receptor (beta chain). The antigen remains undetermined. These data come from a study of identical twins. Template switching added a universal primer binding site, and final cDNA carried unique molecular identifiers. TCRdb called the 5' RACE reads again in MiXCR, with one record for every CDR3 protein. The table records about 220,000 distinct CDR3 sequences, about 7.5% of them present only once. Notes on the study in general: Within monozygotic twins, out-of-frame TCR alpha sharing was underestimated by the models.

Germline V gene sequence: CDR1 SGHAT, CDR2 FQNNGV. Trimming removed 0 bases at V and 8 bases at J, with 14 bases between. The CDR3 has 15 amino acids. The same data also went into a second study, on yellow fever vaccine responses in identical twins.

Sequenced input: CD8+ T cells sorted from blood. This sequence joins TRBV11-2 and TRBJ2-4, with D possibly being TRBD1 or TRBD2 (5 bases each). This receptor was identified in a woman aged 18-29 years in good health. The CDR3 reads CASSLDGGLLDIQYF. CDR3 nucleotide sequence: TGTGCCAGCAGCTTAGATGGGGGTTTACTGGACATTCAGTACTTC.